Sequencing of this T cell receptor beta chain was carried out in a study of shared clonotypes between healthy human individuals. Study-wide results and caveats: Of the naive CD4 clonotypes, around 5.2% were shared across a few donors. Rarefaction showed sorted-subset sequencing was incomplete despite large depth.

Each sorted subset replicate got 200 ng genomic DNA, 25,000 to 35,000 genomes. This table comes from immunoSEQ multiplex PCR, and its TCRdb copy is limited to in-frame clones, with some not included. The sample consists of roughly 2.6 million clones, around nine tenths of them appearing once. In regard to this clone: Antigen unknown.

The germline V and J ends were trimmed by 0 bases and 4 bases, with 18 bases remaining between them. Germline CDR1 and CDR2: LNHDA and SQIVND (reference sequence). The CDR3 loop spans 17 amino acids. V gene TRBV19 combines with J gene TRBJ1-2; D is possibly TRBD1 (5 bases). The sequence derives from a man aged 18 to 29 in good health. Sequenced material: naive CD4+ T cells sorted from blood. Stated subset: CD45RA+ positively selected. CDR3 coding DNA: TGTGCCAGTAGTATAGATTTTTTAAGGGGCCCCCTCTATGGCTACACCTTC. Amino acid sequence: CASSIDFLRGPLYGYTF.